A single sample gave rise to the 20 T cell receptor beta chains below, sequenced in a study of T-cell reconstitution after alpha-beta-depleted transplantation in children. Using unique molecular identifiers, the investigators prepared the TCRbeta library. TCRdb re-called the PCR reads with MiXCR, one entry per CDR3 protein. In the table there are 60,000 or so distinct CDR3 sequences, around 40% of which are singletons. The sequencing here drew on PBMCs, mostly from graft donor cells, taken 360 days after TCRalphabeta/CD19-depleted stem cell transplant. The receptor source for this set is a male patient under 18 who had a stem cell transplant for acute lymphoblastic leukemia, so the T cells may come from the graft donor.

This chain links TRBV4-1 with TRBJ2-1; tentative D call: TRBD2 (6 bases). CDR1 and CDR2 (germline): MGHRA, YSYEKL. The CDR3 consists of 16 residues. V lost 4 bases to trimming and J lost 4 bases, with 17 bases between them. The CDR3 sequence: CASSPFRGVNYNEQFF. CDR3 DNA: TGCGCCAGCAGCCCCTTTCGCGGGGTAAATTACAATGAGCAGTTCTTC.

This clonotype was seen many times. The V call is TRBV10-3, the J call TRBJ2-5, with D possibly being TRBD2 (6 bases). The CDR3 totals 15 residues. Germline V gene lookup returns CDR1 ENHRY and CDR2 SYGVKD. The ends were cut back, 4 bases at V and 5 bases at J, with 17 bases in the middle. The CDR3 sequence: CAISGGTPGGETQYF. The CDR3 DNA sequence: TGTGCCATCAGTGGGGGGACTCCCGGAGGGGAGACCCAGTACTTC.

The J gene is TRBJ1-1, the V gene TRBV7-6; D may be TRBD1 (5 bases). V was clipped by 1 base and J by 7 bases, with 7 bases between them. This CDR3 region has 12 residues. In germline, CDR1 is SGHVS, CDR2 FNYEAQ. The CDR3 protein is CASSLGGGEAFF. For the CDR3, the DNA is TGTGCCAGCAGCTTAGGTGGGGGTGAAGCTTTCTTT.

This clonotype was detected a few times. The chain uses TRBV20-1 and TRBJ2-3; 11 positions agree with TRBD2. The length of the CDR3 is 18 residues. CDR1 is DFQATT, CDR2 SNEGSKA, per germline (reference sequence). The junction had 14 bases not matched to a gene; V was cut back by 3 bases and J by 3 bases. CDR3 residues: CSASGTSGRFEFTDTQYF. As DNA, the CDR3 is TGCAGTGCTAGCGGTACTAGCGGGAGATTTGAATTTACAGATACGCAGTATTTT.

This clonotype was seen a single time. This chain uses TRBV5-1 with TRBJ2-7; 8 bases are a match to TRBD1. The trim removed 6 bases at V and 3 bases at J, leaving 5 bases unmatched. The germline CDR1 and CDR2 sequences are SGHRS and YFSETQ. The CDR3 runs to 13 residues. The CDR3 here is CASTSGQGYEQYF. The DNA of the CDR3 is TGCGCCAGCACATCAGGACAGGGCTACGAGCAGTACTTC.

This clonotype came up a few times. V gene TRBV20-1 combines with J gene TRBJ2-1, with D possibly being TRBD1 (5 bases). Germline assignment: CDR1 DFQATT and CDR2 SNEGSKA (reference sequence). CDR3 length equals 14 residues. Trimming stripped 3 bases from V and 0 bases from J, with 9 bases between. The CDR3 bases are TGCAGTGCTAGGGGGCTCTTCTCCTACAATGAGCAGTTCTTC. Its protein is CSARGLFSYNEQFF.

V and J are TRBV28 and TRBJ2-7; no firm D call. CDR1 MDHEN and CDR2 SYDVKM come from the germline V gene. The CDR3 runs to 14 residues. V dropped 6 bases and J dropped 2 bases, with 14 bases sitting between them. The DNA for the CDR3 is TGTGCCAGCAGGTTGGACGTGGACCCCTACGAGCAGTACTTC. Amino acids: CASRLDVDPYEQYF.

This clonotype occurred a few times. The genes are TRBV12-3 or TRBV12-4 and TRBJ2-7; D unclear. This CDR3 is built from 15 residues. V was shortened by 0 bases and J by 2 bases, with 11 bases between the two germline ends. This CDR3 reads CASSLAPATTYEQYF. Here the CDR3 DNA reads TGTGCCAGCAGTTTAGCGCCGGCCACTACCTACGAGCAGTACTTC.

This clonotype appeared many times. The chain uses TRBV9 and TRBJ2-1; a weak D match, TRBD1 (5 bases). The CDR3 has 14 amino acids. Germline V gives CDR1 SGDLS, CDR2 YYNGEE. V lost 3 bases, J lost 6 bases, and 13 bases lay in between. CDR3 DNA: TGTGCCAGCAGCGAGTTAATCCAGGGCAATGAGCAGTTCTTC. Protein: CASSELIQGNEQFF.

This sequence joins TRBV6-2 or TRBV6-3 and TRBJ2-1, with TRBD2 matching over 15 bases. Trimming at V came to 4 bases and at J to 7 bases, leaving 8 bases not matched to a gene. The CDR3 extends over 17 amino acids. Germline-derived CDR1 and CDR2 are MNHEY and SVGEGT. The CDR3 sequence: CASSFPGLAGGQNEQFF. The CDR3 DNA reads as TGTGCCAGCAGTTTCCCCGGACTAGCGGGGGGGCAAAATGAGCAGTTCTTC.

This clonotype was recorded a few times. The CDR3 is CASSSGQGGNQPQHF. CDR3 DNA: TGTGCCAGCAGTTCCGGACAGGGGGGCAATCAGCCCCAGCATTTT. The chain carries TRBV12-3 or TRBV12-4 and TRBJ1-5, with 10 bases fitting TRBD1. This CDR3 has 15 amino acids. The J segment lost 2 bases and the V segment lost 4 bases, leaving 2 bases of the junction unmatched.

V usage is TRBV20-1 and J usage is TRBJ1-3; possible D gene TRBD1, 5 bases. Germline V gene lookup returns CDR1 DFQATT and CDR2 SNEGSKA (reference sequence). V was shortened by 5 bases and J by 3 bases, with 17 bases between the two germline ends. CDR3 length: 15 residues. CDR3 in amino acids: CSAPGTASVGNTIYF. CDR3 bases: TGCAGTGCTCCCGGGACGGCCTCTGTTGGAAACACCATATATTTT.

The CDR3 region has the DNA TGTGCCAGCACCGATAACACTGAAGCTTTCTTT. Residues: CASTDNTEAFF. The V and J genes are TRBV12-3 or TRBV12-4 and TRBJ1-1; D ambiguous. The CDR3 is 11 residues long. Trimming took off 7 bases at V and 2 bases at J, with 5 bases between the two ends.

This clonotype occurred a few times. The chain couples TRBV9 to TRBJ2-2; perhaps TRBD2 as D (5 bases). The CDR3 is made up of 18 amino acids. The V end lost 0 bases, the J end lost 1 base, and 16 bases lay between the germline ends. Germline CDR1 reads SGDLS; CDR2 reads YYNGEE. CDR3 sequence: CASSVVRGPPENTGELFF. The CDR3 DNA follows: TGTGCCAGCAGCGTAGTTCGAGGGCCCCCTGAGAACACCGGGGAGCTGTTTTTT.

The chain has TRBV25-1 and TRBJ2-3, with D perhaps TRBD2 (5 bases). Germline values: CDR1 MGHDK, CDR2 SYGVNS. The CDR3 sequence is 16 residues long. With 1 base removed from V and 3 bases from J, the gap between germline ends came to 14 bases. CDR3 bases: TGTGCCAGCAGTGAATTCCACGGGGATGAAACAGATACGCAGTATTTT. Its protein product is CASSEFHGDETDTQYF.

This chain links TRBV4-2 with TRBJ2-1; the match to TRBD2 covers 9 bases. Germline V CDR1 and CDR2: LGHNA, YNFKEQ. The trim removed 4 bases at V and 8 bases at J, leaving 15 bases unmatched. The CDR3 totals 17 residues. DNA of the CDR3: TGTGCCAGCAGCCTATATAATAGCGGGAGCGGTTGGGATGAGCAGTTCTTC. Protein sequence: CASSLYNSGSGWDEQFF.

This clonotype came up many times. The chain joins TRBV9 to TRBJ2-7, with D tentatively TRBD1 (6 bases). In germline, CDR1 is SGDLS, CDR2 YYNGEE. Trimming shortened V by 0 bases and J by 4 bases, and 14 bases separated the two germline ends. The CDR3 spans 15 residues. The CDR3 DNA is TGTGCCAGCAGCGTAGCAGGGGAGACGGTTTACGAGCAGTACTTC. Translated, it gives CASSVAGETVYEQYF.

The chain uses TRBV24-1 and TRBJ2-5; D is undetermined. CDR1 and CDR2 from the germline V gene are KGHDR and SFDVKD. The CDR3 is 13 amino acids. Trimming removed 6 bases from V and 2 bases from J, with 9 bases in between. CDR3: CATSPIGQETQYF. The CDR3 DNA sequence: TGTGCCACCAGTCCCATTGGACAAGAGACCCAGTACTTC.

This chain connects TRBV20-1 to TRBJ2-3; D unresolved. This CDR3 is 13 amino acids long. Germline CDR1 DFQATT, CDR2 SNEGSKA (reference sequence). The ends were cut back, 3 bases at V and 2 bases at J, with 9 bases in the middle. CDR3 coding DNA: TGCAGTGCTAGGGAACTTCACACAGATACGCAGTATTTT. Encoded protein: CSARELHTDTQYF.

The V gene is TRBV9, the J gene TRBJ2-1; D is unclear. CDR3 length equals 11 residues. Germline assignment: CDR1 SGDLS and CDR2 YYNGEE. V shed 3 bases and J shed 5 bases, with 3 bases lying between them. The CDR3 DNA sequence: TGTGCCAGCAGCGCCGACAATGAGCAGTTCTTC. Its protein is CASSADNEQFF.